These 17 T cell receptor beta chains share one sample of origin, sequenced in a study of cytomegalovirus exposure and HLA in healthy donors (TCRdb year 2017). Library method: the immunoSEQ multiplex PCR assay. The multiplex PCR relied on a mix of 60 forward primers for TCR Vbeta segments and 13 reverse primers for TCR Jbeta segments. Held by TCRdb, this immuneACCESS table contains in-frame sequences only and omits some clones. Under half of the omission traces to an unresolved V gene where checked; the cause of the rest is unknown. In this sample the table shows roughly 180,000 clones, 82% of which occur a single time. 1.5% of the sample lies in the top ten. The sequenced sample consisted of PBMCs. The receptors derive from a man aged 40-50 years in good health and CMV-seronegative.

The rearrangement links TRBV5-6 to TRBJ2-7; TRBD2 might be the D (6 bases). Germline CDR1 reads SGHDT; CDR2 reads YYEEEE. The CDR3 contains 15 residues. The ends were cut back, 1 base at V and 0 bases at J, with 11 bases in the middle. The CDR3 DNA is TGTGCCAGCAGCTTGCTGGGGGGAAGCTCCTACGAGCAGTACTTC. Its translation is CASSLLGGSSYEQYF. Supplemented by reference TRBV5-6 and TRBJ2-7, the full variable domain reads DAGVTQSPTHLIKTRGQQVTLRCSPKSGHDTVSWYQQALGQGPQFIFQYYEEEERQRGNFPDRFSGHQFPNYSSELNVNALLLGDSALYLCASSLLGGSSYEQYFGPGTRLTVT.

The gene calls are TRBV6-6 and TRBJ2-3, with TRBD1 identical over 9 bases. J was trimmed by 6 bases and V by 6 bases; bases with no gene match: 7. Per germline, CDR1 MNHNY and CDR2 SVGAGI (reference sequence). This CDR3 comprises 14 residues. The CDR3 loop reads CASREQGAGDTQYF. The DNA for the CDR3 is TGTGCCAGCAGGGAACAGGGGGCGGGGGATACGCAGTATTTT.

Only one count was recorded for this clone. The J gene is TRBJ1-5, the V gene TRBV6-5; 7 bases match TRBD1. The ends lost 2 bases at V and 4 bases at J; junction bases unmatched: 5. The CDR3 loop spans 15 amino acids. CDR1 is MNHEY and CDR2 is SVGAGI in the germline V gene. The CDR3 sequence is CASSYGTEGNQPQHF. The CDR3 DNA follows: TGTGCCAGCAGTTACGGGACAGAAGGGAATCAGCCCCAGCATTTT.

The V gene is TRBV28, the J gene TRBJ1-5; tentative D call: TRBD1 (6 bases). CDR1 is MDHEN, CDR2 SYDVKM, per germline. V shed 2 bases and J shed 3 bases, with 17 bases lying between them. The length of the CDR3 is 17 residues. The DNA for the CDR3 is TGTGCCAGCAGTTTAATGCCGGGACAAAGGTACAATCAGCCCCAGCATTTT. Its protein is CASSLMPGQRYNQPQHF.

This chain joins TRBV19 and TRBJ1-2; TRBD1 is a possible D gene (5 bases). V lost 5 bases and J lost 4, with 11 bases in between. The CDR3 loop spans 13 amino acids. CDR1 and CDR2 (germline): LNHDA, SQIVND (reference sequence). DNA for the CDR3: TGTGCCAGTAGTTACGACAGATCCTATGGCTACACCTTC. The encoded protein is CASSYDRSYGYTF.

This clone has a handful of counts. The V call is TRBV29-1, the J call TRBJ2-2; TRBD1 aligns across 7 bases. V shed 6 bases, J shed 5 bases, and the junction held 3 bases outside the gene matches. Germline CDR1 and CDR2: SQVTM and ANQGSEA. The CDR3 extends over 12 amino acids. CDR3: CSVGRGTGELFF. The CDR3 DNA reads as TGCAGCGTAGGCAGGGGGACCGGGGAGCTGTTTTTT.

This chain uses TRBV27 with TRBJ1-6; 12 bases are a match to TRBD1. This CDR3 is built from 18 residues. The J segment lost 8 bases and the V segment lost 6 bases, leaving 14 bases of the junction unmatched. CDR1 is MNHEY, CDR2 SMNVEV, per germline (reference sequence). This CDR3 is CASRLRGTGGGLDSPLHF. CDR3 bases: TGTGCCAGCAGACTCAGAGGGACAGGGGGCGGGCTGGATTCACCCCTCCACTTT.

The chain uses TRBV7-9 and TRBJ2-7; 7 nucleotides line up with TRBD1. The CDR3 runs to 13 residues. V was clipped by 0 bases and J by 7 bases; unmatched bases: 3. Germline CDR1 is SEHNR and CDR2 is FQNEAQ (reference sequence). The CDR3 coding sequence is TGTGCCAGCAGCTTAGCAGGGGGCGATGAGCAGTACTTC. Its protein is CASSLAGGDEQYF.

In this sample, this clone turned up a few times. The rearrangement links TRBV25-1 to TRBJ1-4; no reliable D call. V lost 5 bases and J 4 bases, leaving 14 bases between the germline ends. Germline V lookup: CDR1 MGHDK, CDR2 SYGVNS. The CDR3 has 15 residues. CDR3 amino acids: CASSMTGSLNEKLFF. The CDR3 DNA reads TGTGCCAGCAGTATGACCGGGAGTCTTAATGAAAAACTGTTTTTT.

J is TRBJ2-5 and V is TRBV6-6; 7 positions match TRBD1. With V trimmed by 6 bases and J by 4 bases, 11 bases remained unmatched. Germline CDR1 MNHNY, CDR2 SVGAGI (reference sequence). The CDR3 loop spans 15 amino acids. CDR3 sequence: CASRPQDRVRETQYF. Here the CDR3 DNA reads TGTGCCAGCAGACCCCAAGACAGGGTCCGAGAGACCCAGTACTTC.

Written as DNA, the CDR3 is TGTGCCAGCAGGGACAGGGGAAGGACAGATACGCAGTATTTT. This translates into CASRDRGRTDTQYF. This chain links TRBV6-1 with TRBJ2-3; TRBD1 agrees at 9 bases. The CDR3 covers 14 residues. Losses at the gene ends were 6 bases for V and 3 bases for J; bases not matched to a gene: 4. The germline CDR1 and CDR2 sequences are MNHNS and SASEGT.

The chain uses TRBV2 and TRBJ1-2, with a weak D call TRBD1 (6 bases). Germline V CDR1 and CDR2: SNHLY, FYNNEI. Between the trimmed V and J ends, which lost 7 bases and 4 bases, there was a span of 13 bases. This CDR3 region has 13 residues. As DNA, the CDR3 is TGTGCCAGCAAAGCAGGGGAGGGCTATGGCTACACCTTC. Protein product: CASKAGEGYGYTF.

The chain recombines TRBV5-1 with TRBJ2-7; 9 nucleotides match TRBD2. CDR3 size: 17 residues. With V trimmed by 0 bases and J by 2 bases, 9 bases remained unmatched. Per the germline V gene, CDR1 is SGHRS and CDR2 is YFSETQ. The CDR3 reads CASSLAPFSGGAYEQYF. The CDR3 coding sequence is TGCGCCAGCAGCTTGGCCCCTTTTAGCGGGGGAGCCTACGAGCAGTACTTC.

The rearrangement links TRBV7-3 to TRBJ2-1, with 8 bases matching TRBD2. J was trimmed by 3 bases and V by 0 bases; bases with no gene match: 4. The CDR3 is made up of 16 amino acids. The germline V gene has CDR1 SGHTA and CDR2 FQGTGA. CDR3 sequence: CASSLTSGANYNEQFF. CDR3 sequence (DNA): TGTGCCAGCAGCTTAACTAGCGGGGCCAACTACAATGAGCAGTTCTTC.

The CDR3 DNA is TGCAGCGTTGTCACCCCGGGACAGTTCAACACTGAAGCTTTCTTT. Its translation: CSVVTPGQFNTEAFF. V and J are TRBV29-1 and TRBJ1-1, with 7 bases lining up with TRBD1. CDR1 and CDR2 (germline): SQVTM, ANQGSEA. CDR3 length: 15 residues. The ends lost 4 bases at V and 2 bases at J; junction bases unmatched: 10.

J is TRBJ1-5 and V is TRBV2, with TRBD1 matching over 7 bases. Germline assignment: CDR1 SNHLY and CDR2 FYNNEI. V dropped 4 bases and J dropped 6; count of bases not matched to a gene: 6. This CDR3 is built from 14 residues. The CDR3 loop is CASSGQGPGQPQHF. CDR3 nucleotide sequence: TGTGCCAGCAGTGGACAGGGACCGGGTCAGCCCCAGCATTTT. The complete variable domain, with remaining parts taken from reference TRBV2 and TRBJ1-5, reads EPEVTQTPSHQVTQMGQEVILRCVPISNHLYFYWYRQILGQKVEFLVSFYNNEISEKSEIFDDQFSVERPDGSNFTLKIRSTKLEDSAMYFCASSGQGPGQPQHFGDGTRLSIL.

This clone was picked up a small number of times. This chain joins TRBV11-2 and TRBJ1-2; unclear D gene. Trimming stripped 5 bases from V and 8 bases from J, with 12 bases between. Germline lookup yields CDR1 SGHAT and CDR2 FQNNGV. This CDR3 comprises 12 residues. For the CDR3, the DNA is TGTGCCAGCAGCCACGGGTCCTGGGGCTACACCTTC. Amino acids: CASSHGSWGYTF. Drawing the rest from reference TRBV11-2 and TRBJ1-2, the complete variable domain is EAGVAQSPRYKIIEKRQSVAFWCNPISGHATLYWYQQILGQGPKLLIQFQNNGVVDDSQLPKDRFSAERLKGVDSTLKIQPAKLEDSAVYLCASSHGSWGYTFGSGTRLTVV.